These T cell receptor beta chains were read from a single sample in a study of blood T cells in healthy people across ages. TCRdb ran MiXCR on the 5' RACE reads and lists one entry per CDR3 protein. The table has around 800,000 distinct CDR3 sequences, around two fifths seen once. The specimen sequenced was blood. All receptors derive from a man aged 55-75 years in good health. The CDR3 runs from the conserved cysteine through the conserved F or W. Each record gives: clone size, V gene, J gene, D gene, CDR3 DNA, CDR3 protein. The D gene is left open where the match is weak. Clone size appears in some rows only: once, few, many, or a class for an expanded clone.

-	TRBV18	TRBJ1-4	TRBD1	TGTGCCAGCTCACCATCGGGACAGGGTACTGAAAAACTGTTTTTT	CASSPSGQGTEKLFF
-	TRBV12-3/TRBV12-4	TRBJ2-2	TRBD1	TGTGCCAGCAGTCCGCTAGACAGGGATTCCGGGGAGCTGTTTTTT	CASSPLDRDSGELFF
-	TRBV6-2/TRBV6-3	TRBJ2-3	-	TGTGCCAGTTCTACGGACAGCCAAAGCACAGATACGCAGTATTTT	CASSTDSQSTDTQYF
few	TRBV4-3	TRBJ2-7	-	TGCGCCAGCAGCCCGAGGTGGGAGTTGGGCGAGCAGTACTTC	CASSPRWELGEQYF
-	TRBV7-2	TRBJ1-1	TRBD1	TGTGCCAGCAGCATCGACAGGGTCGAGGTGAACACTGAAGCTTTCTTT	CASSIDRVEVNTEAFF
few	TRBV7-9	TRBJ2-3	-	TGTGCCAGCAGCTCTCCCCGACAGTTTAATGAATATACGCAGTATTTT	CASSSPRQFNEYTQYF
-	TRBV7-2	TRBJ2-7	-	TGTGCCAGCAGCTTAGAATTCAGTCCCTCCTACGAGCAGTACTTC	CASSLEFSPSYEQYF
-	TRBV5-1	TRBJ2-7	TRBD2	TGCGCCAGCAGCCCCCGACTAGCGGGGGGTGCCTACGAGCAGTACTTC	CASSPRLAGGAYEQYF
few	TRBV2	TRBJ2-5	-	TGTGCCAGTAGAGTAGGGGGGAAGACCCAGTACTTC	CASRVGGKTQYF
few	TRBV6-2/TRBV6-3	TRBJ2-7	TRBD2	TGTGCCAGCAGCGTCGGACTAGCGACCTACGAGCAGTACTTC	CASSVGLATYEQYF
few	TRBV5-6	TRBJ2-7	-	TGTGCCAGCAGCTTGCCGGGGGGCAACTACGAGCAGTACTTC	CASSLPGGNYEQYF
-	TRBV7-2	TRBJ1-2	-	TGTGCCAGCAGCCCCCCCGGGTTCGGACGAACTAACTATGGCTACACCTTC	CASSPPGFGRTNYGYTF
-	TRBV7-2	TRBJ2-4	-	TGTGCCAGCAGCTTAGTAGTCCCTCATAAAAACATTCAGTACTTC	CASSLVVPHKNIQYF
-	TRBV9	TRBJ1-6	-	TGTGCCAGCAGCGTGCGGCCCGGTCAGGAGGGGGACCTCTATAATTCACCCCTCCACTTT	CASSVRPGQEGDLYNSPLHF
-	TRBV20-1	TRBJ1-5	-	TGCAGTGCTAGAGAGAGAAGGGGAACCGGGCAGCCCCAGCATTTT	CSARERRGTGQPQHF
-	TRBV7-9	TRBJ1-4	TRBD1	TGTGCCAGCAGCTTAGTGGCAGGGGGAGGTGAAAAACTGTTTTTT	CASSLVAGGGEKLFF
-	TRBV7-8	TRBJ2-3	-	TGTGCCAGCAGCTTGGGACTGGACTACAGCACAGATACGCAGTATTTT	CASSLGLDYSTDTQYF